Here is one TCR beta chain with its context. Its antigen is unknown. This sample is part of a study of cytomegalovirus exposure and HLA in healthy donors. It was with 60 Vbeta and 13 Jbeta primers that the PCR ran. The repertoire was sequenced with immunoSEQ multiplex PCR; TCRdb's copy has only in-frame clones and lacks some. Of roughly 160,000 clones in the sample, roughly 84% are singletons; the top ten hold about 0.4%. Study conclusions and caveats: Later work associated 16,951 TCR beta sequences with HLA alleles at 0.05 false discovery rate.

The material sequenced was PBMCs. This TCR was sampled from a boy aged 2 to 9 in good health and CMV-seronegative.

Here the CDR3 DNA reads TGTGCCAGCAGCTTAGATAAGGGGGATGAGCAGTTCTTC. Translation gives CASSLDKGDEQFF. The chain combines TRBV7-7 with TRBJ2-1; tentative D call: TRBD1 (6 bases). CDR3 length: 13 residues. V dropped 1 base and J dropped 8 bases, with 9 bases sitting between them. CDR1 is SSHAT and CDR2 is FNYEAQ in the germline V gene (reference sequence).